Below, 12 T cell receptor beta chains from the same sample are listed, as sequenced in a study of Ad26.COV2.S vaccination and SARS-CoV-2 variants. Only in-frame clones appear in the TCRdb table, and some are missing; sequencing was by immunoSEQ multiplex PCR. The sample yields about 480,000 clones, around nine tenths seen once. Treatment noted: approximately 18 received Ad26.COV2.S at low or high dose, single or two shots; 5 received placebo; per-sample allocation not given. Sample collection was performed on day 63 after the first vaccine or placebo injection. The sample here was peripheral blood, taken in a trial of Ad26.COV2.S vaccine versus placebo. The source of these receptors is a person aged 18 to 59 who received the Ad26.COV2.S COVID-19 vaccine or a placebo.

This clone was counted a few times. V gene TRBV6-6 combines with J gene TRBJ2-7; TRBD1 agrees at 8 bases. Trimming cost V 3 bases and J 4 bases; bases outside gene matches: 8. Per the germline V gene, CDR1 is MNHNY and CDR2 is SVGAGI (reference sequence). This CDR3 spans 15 amino acids. CDR3 region: CASSYVSGGLYEQYF. Here the CDR3 DNA reads TGTGCCAGCAGTTATGTGTCAGGGGGCCTATACGAGCAGTACTTC.

This chain connects TRBV5-6 to TRBJ1-1; D uncertain. The germline V gene has CDR1 SGHDT and CDR2 YYEEEE. The CDR3 is 13 amino acids. The V and J ends lost 4 bases and 1 base respectively, with 8 bases between them. The CDR3 spells CASSPFPNTEAFF. The DNA for the CDR3 is TGTGCCAGCAGCCCTTTCCCGAACACTGAAGCTTTCTTT.

This chain uses TRBV24-1 with TRBJ2-2, with 11 nucleotides matching TRBD2. Germline CDR1 and CDR2: KGHDR and SFDVKD. The junction had 4 bases not matched to a gene; V was cut back by 3 bases and J by 2 bases. This CDR3 has 17 amino acids. The CDR3 sequence: CATSDQTSGRNTGELFF. In DNA form, the CDR3 reads TGTGCCACCAGTGATCAAACTAGCGGGAGAAACACCGGGGAGCTGTTTTTT.

The chain couples TRBV6-5 to TRBJ1-6, with D unclear. The germline V and J ends were trimmed by 7 bases and 5 bases, with 12 bases remaining between them. CDR3 length: 14 residues. CDR1 and CDR2 from the germline V gene are MNHEY and SVGAGI. As DNA, the CDR3 is TGTGCCAGCACGCGGGGATTTGATAATTCACCCCTCCACTTT. Translated, it gives CASTRGFDNSPLHF.

The rearrangement joins TRBV29-1 to TRBJ1-1; 8 nucleotides match TRBD1. Looked up from germline, CDR1 is SQVTM and CDR2 is ANQGSEA. The CDR3 loop spans 12 amino acids. The V gene end was trimmed by 4 bases and the J gene end by 6 bases; junction bases not matched to a gene: 4. The CDR3 sequence is CSVGTGISEAFF. CDR3 coding DNA: TGCAGCGTTGGGACAGGGATCTCTGAAGCTTTCTTT.

The chain joins TRBV27 to TRBJ2-5; D gene uncertain. V was pared by 6 bases and J by 5 bases, with 22 bases between. The germline CDR1 and CDR2 sequences are MNHEY and SMNVEV (reference sequence). This CDR3 is built from 16 residues. CDR3 residues: CASRLSSLPLAETQYF. The CDR3 DNA sequence: TGTGCCAGCAGGCTATCGAGCCTCCCTTTGGCGGAGACCCAGTACTTC.

The chain uses TRBV12-3 or TRBV12-4 and TRBJ2-2, with D perhaps TRBD2 (6 bases). V lost 5 bases, J lost 5 bases, and 9 bases lay in between. The CDR3 covers 13 residues. CDR3 coding DNA: TGTGCCAGCAGTGGGGGAGGAACCGGGGAGCTGTTTTTT. Translating gives CASSGGGTGELFF.

About this clone itself: Additional DNA sequences in this sample encode the identical CDR3. The chain couples TRBV7-9 to TRBJ1-1; D is ambiguous. The CDR3 consists of 13 residues. Germline V gene sequence: CDR1 SEHNR, CDR2 FQNEAQ (reference sequence). The germline V and J ends were trimmed by 0 bases and 3 bases, with 5 bases remaining between them. The CDR3 reads CASSLAGDTEAFF. In nucleotides, the CDR3 is TGTGCCAGCAGCTTAGCGGGAGACACTGAAGCTTTCTTT. The full variable domain, in which reference TRBV7-9 and TRBJ1-1 provide the parts outside the CDR3, is DTGVSQNPRHKITKRGQNVTFRCDPISEHNRLYWYRQTLGQGPEFLTYFQNEAQLEKSRLLSDRFSAERPKGSFSTLEIQRTEQGDSAMYLCASSLAGDTEAFFGQGTRLTVV.

The genes are TRBV7-6 and TRBJ1-3, with D hard to call. CDR1 is SGHVS and CDR2 is FNYEAQ in the germline V gene. V was clipped by 0 bases and J by 0 bases, with 9 bases between them. The CDR3 has 16 residues. DNA of the CDR3: TGTGCCAGCAGCTTAGCGCGTAGTAGCTCTGGAAACACCATATATTTT. This encodes CASSLARSSSGNTIYF.

This clone was detected a few times. This sequence joins TRBV6-5 and TRBJ2-1, with TRBD2 matching over 10 bases. In germline, CDR1 is MNHEY, CDR2 SVGAGI. The J segment lost 2 bases and the V segment lost 5 bases, leaving 3 bases of the junction unmatched. The CDR3 length is 15 residues. The DNA of the CDR3 is TGTGCCAGCAGTCTAGCGGGAGTCGCCTACAATGAGCAGTTCTTC. It codes for CASSLAGVAYNEQFF.

The chain uses TRBV7-6 and TRBJ2-5; 7 nucleotides align to TRBD2. Per the germline V gene, CDR1 is SGHVS and CDR2 is FNYEAQ. The length of the CDR3 is 12 residues. The junction had 2 bases not matched to a gene; V was cut back by 5 bases and J by 5 bases. This CDR3 reads CASSEAGETQYF. CDR3 DNA sequence: TGTGCCAGCAGCGAAGCGGGGGAGACCCAGTACTTC.

The rearrangement joins TRBV25-1 to TRBJ2-2, with D unclear. From germline, CDR1 is MGHDK and CDR2 SYGVNS. The CDR3 runs 14 residues. V lost 4 bases to trimming and J lost 7 bases, with 13 bases between them. The CDR3 coding sequence is TGTGCCAGCAGTGGGGTTAGTTTAAGCGGGGAGCTGTTTTTT. It yields the protein CASSGVSLSGELFF.